This T cell receptor beta chain was retrieved from a study of blood T cell repertoires in COVID-19. At the level of the study: Some COVID-19 samples were acute and others convalescent; all came from the United States, Italy and Spain. Sources were T cells, B-cell-depleted T cells, or PBMCs; the material itself was cDNA or gDNA.

This clone has only a few counts. In the original processing: Estimation of nucleated cell counts relied on the amplification of reference gene primers. Profiling relied on immunoSEQ multiplex PCR, and the TCRdb table lists in-frame clones only, not all of them. The V and J calls and clone size are taken from that table; D and trimming were inferred from the DNA. Of about 220,000 clones in the sample, around 86% were seen once. Germline CDR1 SGHTA, CDR2 FQGNSA. The ends were cut back, 4 bases at V and 5 bases at J, with 11 bases in the middle. This CDR3 spans 13 amino acids. This chain connects TRBV7-2 to TRBJ1-1; unclear D gene. The TCR sequence derives from a woman aged 25 to 45 who had recovered from COVID-19. The sample taken for sequencing was peripheral blood. CDR3 amino acids: CASSSQRVTEAFF. The CDR3 DNA follows: TGTGCCAGCAGCTCGCAACGGGTTACTGAAGCTTTCTTT.